This T cell receptor (beta chain) came from a study of blood T cell repertoires in COVID-19. About the study: From the United States, Italy and Spain came samples of acute and convalescent COVID-19. Nucleic acid was either cDNA or gDNA, and it came from T cells, B-cell-depleted T cells, or PBMCs.

V was shortened by 1 base and J by 5 bases, with 10 bases between the two germline ends. Germline V lookup: CDR1 SGDLS, CDR2 YYNGEE. There are 15 residues in the CDR3. Study processing details: Scientists estimated how many nucleated cells there were by amplifying reference gene primers. This table comes from immunoSEQ multiplex PCR, and its TCRdb copy is limited to in-frame clones, with some not included. That table furnishes V, J and clone size, whereas the DNA furnished D and trimming. This sample has about 460,000 clones, with more than 85% found just once. This chain links TRBV9 with TRBJ1-6; D call uncertain. Sequenced input: PBMCs or T cells enriched from blood (not recorded which). This clonotype was obtained from a woman aged 55-69 years who had recovered from COVID-19. The CDR3 sequence is CASSVKPGNNSPLHF. The CDR3 nucleotides read TGTGCCAGCAGCGTAAAGCCGGGAAATAATTCACCCCTCCACTTT.